The rows below give T cell receptor beta chains drawn from one sample of a study of shared clonotypes between healthy human individuals. Here immunoSEQ multiplex PCR was the method, and the copy in TCRdb shows in-frame clones only, minus some. This sample yields some 1 million clones, of which approximately 70% are seen a single time; approximately 1.5% belongs to the top ten. Sequenced sample: memory CD4+ T cells sorted from blood. All receptors derive from a man younger than 30 in good health. Both conserved end residues are part of each CDR3. A D gene is named only where the DNA matches it firmly. Clone size is not always given. Where it is, it says once, few, many or a class for expanded clones.

J gene: TRBJ2-1
clone size: .
D gene: TRBD2
V gene: TRBV7-9
CDR3 DNA: TGTGCCAGCAGCTTAAAGCGGGGGGCATTTAACAATGAGCAGTTCTTC
CDR3 protein: CASSLKRGAFNNEQFF

J gene: TRBJ1-6
clone size: .
D gene: .
V gene: TRBV27
CDR3 DNA: TGTGCCAGCAGTTTAAGGCAGGGTAATTCACCCCTCCACTTT
CDR3 protein: CASSLRQGNSPLHF

J gene: TRBJ2-2
clone size: .
D gene: .
V gene: TRBV6-1
CDR3 DNA: TGTGCCAGCAGTGCTGGGACAATCAACACCGGGGAGCTGTTTTTT
CDR3 protein: CASSAGTINTGELFF

J gene: TRBJ1-2
clone size: .
D gene: .
V gene: TRBV5-1
CDR3 DNA: TGCGCCAGCAGCCCCCAGAGCGCCTATGGCTACACCTTC
CDR3 protein: CASSPQSAYGYTF

J gene: TRBJ2-7
clone size: .
D gene: .
V gene: TRBV6-5
CDR3 DNA: TGTGCCAGCAGCCCAAATGGGGGCACCTACGAGCAGTACTTC
CDR3 protein: CASSPNGGTYEQYF

J gene: TRBJ2-5
clone size: .
D gene: .
V gene: TRBV10-3
CDR3 DNA: TGTGCCATCAGCTTAACCGGGACCCGGCAAGAGACCCAGTACTTC
CDR3 protein: CAISLTGTRQETQYF

J gene: TRBJ1-1
clone size: .
D gene: .
V gene: TRBV19
CDR3 DNA: TGTGCCAGTAGCCCGACGCTTAAGTCTCGTAACACTGAAGCTTTCTTT
CDR3 protein: CASSPTLKSRNTEAFF

J gene: TRBJ2-3
clone size: .
D gene: TRBD2
V gene: TRBV18
CDR3 DNA: TGTGCCAGCTCACCAACGGGAGGAAGCACAGATACGCAGTATTTT
CDR3 protein: CASSPTGGSTDTQYF

J gene: TRBJ2-7
clone size: .
D gene: .
V gene: TRBV18
CDR3 DNA: TGTGCCAGCTCACCACAGTTGAGCGGGACAGGAGCCTACGAGCAGTACTTC
CDR3 protein: CASSPQLSGTGAYEQYF

J gene: TRBJ2-1
clone size: .
D gene: .
V gene: TRBV7-9
CDR3 DNA: TGTGCCAGCAGCTTAACAGGGTATGAGCAGTTCTTC
CDR3 protein: CASSLTGYEQFF

J gene: TRBJ2-3
clone size: .
D gene: TRBD2
V gene: TRBV5-1
CDR3 DNA: TGCGCCAGCAGCCCGGGAGGTAGCACAGATACGCAGTATTTT
CDR3 protein: CASSPGGSTDTQYF

J gene: TRBJ2-3
clone size: .
D gene: .
V gene: TRBV25-1
CDR3 DNA: TGTGCCAGCAGTCCTAGCACAGATACGCAGTATTTT
CDR3 protein: CASSPSTDTQYF

J gene: TRBJ2-3
clone size: .
D gene: TRBD2
V gene: TRBV18
CDR3 DNA: TGTGCCAGCTCACGAACTAGCGGGACTAGCACAGATACGCAGTATTTT
CDR3 protein: CASSRTSGTSTDTQYF

J gene: TRBJ2-7
clone size: .
D gene: .
V gene: TRBV23-1
CDR3 DNA: TGCGCCAGCAGTTCAGGGAGCGAGGGGGACGAGCAGTACTTC
CDR3 protein: CASSSGSEGDEQYF

J gene: TRBJ2-4
clone size: .
D gene: TRBD2
V gene: TRBV19
CDR3 DNA: TGTGCCACCCAATCTAGCGGGGGACAGCTCCCTCAGTACTTC
CDR3 protein: CATQSSGGQLPQYF

J gene: TRBJ1-1
clone size: .
D gene: .
V gene: TRBV30
CDR3 DNA: TGTGCCTGGACCGCCCCAGGGGCGAGGGCTTTCTTT
CDR3 protein: CAWTAPGARAFF

J gene: TRBJ1-2
clone size: few
D gene: TRBD1
V gene: TRBV28
CDR3 DNA: TGTGCCAGCAGCCCCGGGACAGGGACGAGTCTAAATGGCTACACCTTC
CDR3 protein: CASSPGTGTSLNGYTF

J gene: TRBJ1-6
clone size: few
D gene: .
V gene: TRBV7-9
CDR3 DNA: TGTGCCAGCAGACCCCAGGGGACTAATTCACCCCTCCACTTT
CDR3 protein: CASRPQGTNSPLHF

J gene: TRBJ1-6
clone size: once
D gene: .
V gene: TRBV6-5
CDR3 DNA: TGTGCCAGCAGTTACGGGGGTCCGAATTCACCCCTCCACTTT
CDR3 protein: CASSYGGPNSPLHF

J gene: TRBJ2-5
clone size: once
D gene: .
V gene: TRBV6-5
CDR3 DNA: TGTGCCAGCAGCCCCGGAGCGACGTACCAAGAGACCCAGTACTTC
CDR3 protein: CASSPGATYQETQYF

J gene: TRBJ2-5
clone size: few
D gene: .
V gene: TRBV28
CDR3 DNA: TGTGCCAGCAGTTTATCACAGGTCCAAGAGACCCAGTACTTC
CDR3 protein: CASSLSQVQETQYF

J gene: TRBJ1-1
clone size: .
D gene: .
V gene: TRBV6-5
CDR3 DNA: TGTGCCAGCAGTAGGGTTTCGAGGACTGAAGCTTTCTTT
CDR3 protein: CASSRVSRTEAFF

J gene: TRBJ2-1
clone size: .
D gene: TRBD1
V gene: TRBV6-5
CDR3 DNA: TGTGCCAGCAGGACCGACAGGGAACATGAGCAGTTCTTC
CDR3 protein: CASRTDREHEQFF

J gene: TRBJ2-7
clone size: .
D gene: TRBD2
V gene: TRBV7-2
CDR3 DNA: TGTGCCAGCAGCTTAGCGTCTAGCGGGAGCCCTGGGGAGCAGTACTTC
CDR3 protein: CASSLASSGSPGEQYF

J gene: TRBJ1-6
clone size: .
D gene: .
V gene: TRBV7-3
CDR3 DNA: TGTGCCAGCAGTCCGAACATGACAGGTGGGGCATTTGATAATTCACCCCTCCACTTT
CDR3 protein: CASSPNMTGGAFDNSPLHF

J gene: TRBJ2-2
clone size: .
D gene: .
V gene: TRBV7-3
CDR3 DNA: TGTGCCAGCAGCTTACTTGTCACCGGGGAGCTGTTTTTT
CDR3 protein: CASSLLVTGELFF

J gene: TRBJ1-4
clone size: .
D gene: TRBD1
V gene: TRBV6-1
CDR3 DNA: TGTGCCAGCAGCAGGGGGCAAACTAATGAAAAACTGTTTTTT
CDR3 protein: CASSRGQTNEKLFF

J gene: TRBJ2-1
clone size: .
D gene: TRBD2
V gene: TRBV5-5
CDR3 DNA: TGTGCCAGCAGCTCAACTAGCGGGGCAAACTACAATGAGCAGTTCTTC
CDR3 protein: CASSSTSGANYNEQFF

J gene: TRBJ2-7
clone size: .
D gene: .
V gene: TRBV6-6
CDR3 DNA: TGTGCCAGCAGTCGATTAGAATCCTACGAGCAGTACTTC
CDR3 protein: CASSRLESYEQYF

J gene: TRBJ2-7
clone size: .
D gene: .
V gene: TRBV5-1
CDR3 DNA: TGCGCCAGCAGCCCCGCCGCCGGGTTCCTCGAGCAGTACTTC
CDR3 protein: CASSPAAGFLEQYF

J gene: TRBJ2-7
clone size: .
D gene: .
V gene: TRBV5-6
CDR3 DNA: TGTGCCAGCAGCTTGGTCAGGGGCCCCTCCTACGAGCAGTACTTC
CDR3 protein: CASSLVRGPSYEQYF

J gene: TRBJ1-2
clone size: .
D gene: TRBD1
V gene: TRBV2
CDR3 DNA: TGTGCCAGCAGTGAAGCGAGGACAGGGGCTAACTATGGCTACACCTTC
CDR3 protein: CASSEARTGANYGYTF

J gene: TRBJ1-4
clone size: .
D gene: TRBD1
V gene: TRBV27
CDR3 DNA: TGTGCCAGCAGTGACAGGGAAGGGGAAAAACTGTTTTTT
CDR3 protein: CASSDREGEKLFF

J gene: TRBJ2-5
clone size: .
D gene: .
V gene: TRBV10-3
CDR3 DNA: TGTGCCATCAGATTCTCCAGAGAAGAGACCCAGTACTTC
CDR3 protein: CAIRFSREETQYF

J gene: TRBJ2-5
clone size: .
D gene: .
V gene: TRBV7-2
CDR3 DNA: TGTGCCAGCAGCTTACGACAGGTTATTGAGACCCAGTACTTC
CDR3 protein: CASSLRQVIETQYF

J gene: TRBJ1-4
clone size: .
D gene: .
V gene: TRBV7-9
CDR3 DNA: TGTGCCAGCAGCTTGGGTGGCAGCCTTAATGAAAAACTGTTTTTT
CDR3 protein: CASSLGGSLNEKLFF

J gene: TRBJ1-2
clone size: few
D gene: TRBD1
V gene: TRBV9
CDR3 DNA: TGTGCCAGCAGCGTAGCAGGACAGGGGTTCGCTGGCTACACCTTC
CDR3 protein: CASSVAGQGFAGYTF

J gene: TRBJ1-1
clone size: once
D gene: .
V gene: TRBV5-1
CDR3 DNA: TGCGCCAGCAGCTTAGAACAAGGGGGGACTGAAGCTTTCTTT
CDR3 protein: CASSLEQGGTEAFF

J gene: TRBJ2-2
clone size: .
D gene: TRBD1
V gene: TRBV4-2
CDR3 DNA: TGTGCCAGCACCCAGGGGGCCGACGGGGAGCTGTTTTTT
CDR3 protein: CASTQGADGELFF

J gene: TRBJ1-6
clone size: .
D gene: .
V gene: TRBV27
CDR3 DNA: TGTGCCAGCAGTACGGGGGGCTCCTATAATTCACCCCTCCACTTT
CDR3 protein: CASSTGGSYNSPLHF

J gene: TRBJ2-3
clone size: .
D gene: .
V gene: TRBV2
CDR3 DNA: TGTGCCAGCAGTGTTAGGGATCCCCCGGATACGCAGTATTTT
CDR3 protein: CASSVRDPPDTQYF